Below, 8 T cell receptor beta chains from the same sample are listed, as sequenced in a study of blood T cell repertoires in COVID-19. The repertoire was sequenced with immunoSEQ multiplex PCR; TCRdb's copy has only in-frame clones and lacks some. The sample comprises fewer than 300,000 clones, almost 85% of which are singletons, and roughly 5% rests with the top ten. Sequencing was carried out using peripheral blood. These receptors originate from a man aged 45 to 65 with active or convalescent COVID-19.

As for this clone: This same CDR3 is encoded by further DNA sequences in the sample. The chain combines TRBV18 with TRBJ1-6, with unresolved D. Germline V lookup: CDR1 KGHSH, CDR2 LQKENI. The CDR3 sequence is 13 residues long. The V end was cut by 3 bases, the J end by 8 bases, with 8 bases between. DNA for the CDR3: TGTGCCAGCTCACCTTCAACGGATTCACCCCTCCACTTT. It encodes CASSPSTDSPLHF. Combining the CDR3 with reference TRBV18 and TRBJ1-6 gives the whole variable domain NAGVMQNPRHLVRRRGQEARLRCSPMKGHSHVYWYRQLPEEGLKFMVYLQKENIIDESGMPKERFSAEFPKEGPSILRIQQVVRGDSAAYFCASSPSTDSPLHFGNGTRLTVT.

The genes are TRBV6-2 or TRBV6-3 and TRBJ2-1, with 9 bases fitting TRBD2. In germline, CDR1 is MNHEY, CDR2 SVGEGT. The CDR3 has 17 residues. V gave up 1 base and J gave up 8 bases; unmatched junction bases: 12. CDR3 residues: CASSYFPSGTFRDEQFF. CDR3 DNA: TGTGCCAGCAGTTACTTCCCTAGCGGGACGTTCCGTGATGAGCAGTTCTTC.

The V gene is TRBV11-2, the J gene TRBJ2-7; TRBD1 is a possible D gene (6 bases). The germline gives CDR1 SGHAT, CDR2 FQNNGV. The CDR3 spans 14 residues. The germline V and J ends were trimmed by 1 base and 3 bases, with 10 bases remaining between them. CDR3: CASSLGGGNYEQYF. The CDR3 coding sequence is TGTGCCAGCAGCTTAGGAGGGGGAAACTACGAGCAGTACTTC.

The chain couples TRBV27 to TRBJ2-7, with TRBD2 identical over 8 bases. The junction had 10 bases not matched to a gene; V was cut back by 2 bases and J by 7 bases. This CDR3 has 15 amino acids. Germline V CDR1 and CDR2: MNHEY, SMNVEV (reference sequence). CDR3 sequence reads: CASSLSREGVGEQYF. The DNA of the CDR3 is TGTGCCAGCAGTTTAAGCCGGGAGGGGGTAGGAGAGCAGTACTTC.

This clone was seen more than once but under ten times. The gene calls are TRBV9 and TRBJ2-2, with D possibly TRBD2 on 6 matching bases. The germline gives CDR1 SGDLS, CDR2 YYNGEE. V was shortened by 4 bases and J by 0 bases, with 16 bases between the two germline ends. The CDR3 totals 17 residues. CDR3 sequence (DNA): TGTGCCAGCAGCCCACATCCCCGGGGGTCGAACACCGGGGAGCTGTTTTTT. Translated: CASSPHPRGSNTGELFF.

The V call is TRBV5-4, the J call TRBJ2-1; a weak D match, TRBD2 (5 bases). Germline CDR1 reads SGHNT; CDR2 reads YYREEE (reference sequence). The CDR3 spans 13 residues. V was cut by 3 bases and J by 7 bases, with 11 bases left in between. The CDR3 here is CASSSKERNEQFF. The CDR3 region has the DNA TGTGCCAGCAGCTCTAAAGAGCGGAATGAGCAGTTCTTC.

CDR3 nucleotides: TGTGCCAGCGGGGGGGACAGGATTTATGGCTACACCTTC. It yields the protein CASGGDRIYGYTF. The rearrangement links TRBV9 to TRBJ1-2; 8 bases agree with TRBD1. The germline CDR1 and CDR2 sequences are SGDLS and YYNGEE. The CDR3 is 13 amino acids. V shed 7 bases, J shed 5 bases, and the junction held 7 bases outside the gene matches.

The chain has TRBV29-1 and TRBJ2-2; possible D gene TRBD1, 6 bases. CDR3 length: 14 amino acids. Trimming pared 6 bases from V and 2 bases from J, leaving 13 bases between. CDR1 SQVTM and CDR2 ANQGSEA come from the germline V gene. CDR3 DNA sequence: TGCAGCGTAAGACCGGGACATAACACCGGGGAGCTGTTTTTT. Amino acids: CSVRPGHNTGELFF.